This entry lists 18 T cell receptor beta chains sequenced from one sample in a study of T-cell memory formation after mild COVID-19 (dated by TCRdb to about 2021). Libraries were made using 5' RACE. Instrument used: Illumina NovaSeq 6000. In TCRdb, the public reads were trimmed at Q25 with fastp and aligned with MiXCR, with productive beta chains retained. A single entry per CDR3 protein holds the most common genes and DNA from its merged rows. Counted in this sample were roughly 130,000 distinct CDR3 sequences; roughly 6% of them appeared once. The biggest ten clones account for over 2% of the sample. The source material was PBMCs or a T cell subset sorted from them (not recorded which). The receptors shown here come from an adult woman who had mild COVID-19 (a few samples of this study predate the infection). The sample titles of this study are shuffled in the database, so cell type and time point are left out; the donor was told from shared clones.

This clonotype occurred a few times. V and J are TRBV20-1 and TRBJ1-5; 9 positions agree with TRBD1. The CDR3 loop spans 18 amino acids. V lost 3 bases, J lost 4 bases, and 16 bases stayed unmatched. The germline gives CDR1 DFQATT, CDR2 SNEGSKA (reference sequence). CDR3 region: CSASRLGTGWGRNQPQHF. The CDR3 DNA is TGCAGTGCTAGCCGCCTCGGGACAGGGTGGGGTAGGAATCAGCCCCAGCATTTT.

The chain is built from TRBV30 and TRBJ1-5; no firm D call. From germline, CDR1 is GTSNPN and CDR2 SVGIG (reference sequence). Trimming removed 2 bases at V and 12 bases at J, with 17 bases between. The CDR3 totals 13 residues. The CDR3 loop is CAWSSPSARLQHF. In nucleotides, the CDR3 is TGTGCCTGGAGTTCGCCCTCGGCGCGGCTCCAGCATTTT.

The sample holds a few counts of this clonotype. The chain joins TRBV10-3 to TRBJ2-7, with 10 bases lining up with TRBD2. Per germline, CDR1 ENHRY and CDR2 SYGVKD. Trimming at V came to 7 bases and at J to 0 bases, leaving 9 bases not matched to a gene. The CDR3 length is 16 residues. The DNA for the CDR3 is TGTGCCATCACAGCGGGAGGGCCCGGGAGCTCCTACGAGCAGTACTTC. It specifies CAITAGGPGSSYEQYF.

The CDR3, as DNA: TGTGCCAGCAGTGGCCCAAAGGCAGGGCAAAGTACGCAGTATTTT. Translating gives CASSGPKAGQSTQYF. The genes are TRBV6-1 and TRBJ2-3; a possible D gene is TRBD1 (5 bases). V lost 4 bases, J lost 8 bases, and 19 bases lay in between. Germline V gene data show CDR1 as MNHNS and CDR2 as SASEGT. The CDR3 covers 15 residues.

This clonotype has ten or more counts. The CDR3 loop is CASSSISSGGWGTQYF. CDR3 DNA: TGTGCCAGCAGCTCCATTTCTAGCGGAGGGTGGGGTACGCAGTATTTT. The chain links TRBV7-8 to TRBJ2-3; TRBD2 agrees at 7 bases. The germline CDR1 and CDR2 sequences are SGHVS and FQNEAQ. Losses at the gene ends were 4 bases for V and 8 bases for J; bases not matched to a gene: 15. The CDR3 sequence is 16 residues long.

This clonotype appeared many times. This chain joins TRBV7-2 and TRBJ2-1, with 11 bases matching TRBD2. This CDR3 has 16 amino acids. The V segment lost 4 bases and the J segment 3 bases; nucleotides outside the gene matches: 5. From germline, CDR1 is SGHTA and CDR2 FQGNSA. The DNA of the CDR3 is TGTGCCAGCAGCTGGACTAGCGGGTCTCTCTACAATGAGCAGTTCTTC. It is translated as CASSWTSGSLYNEQFF.

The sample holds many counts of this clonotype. CDR3 in DNA: TGCGCCAGCAGCTTGGGGTATGACGAACCCCGGGGGCAGTTCTTC. This codes for CASSLGYDEPRGQFF. This sequence joins TRBV5-1 and TRBJ2-1; D might be TRBD2 (5 bases). The CDR3 is 15 residues long. Trimming took off 0 bases at V and 12 bases at J, with 19 bases between the two ends. The germline gives CDR1 SGHRS, CDR2 YFSETQ.

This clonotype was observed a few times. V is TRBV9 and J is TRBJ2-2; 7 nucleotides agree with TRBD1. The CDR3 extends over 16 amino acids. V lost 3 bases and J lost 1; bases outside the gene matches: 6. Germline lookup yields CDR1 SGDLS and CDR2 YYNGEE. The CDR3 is CASSGPGQRNTGELFF. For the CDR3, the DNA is TGTGCCAGCAGCGGGCCGGGACAGAGGAACACCGGGGAGCTGTTTTTT.

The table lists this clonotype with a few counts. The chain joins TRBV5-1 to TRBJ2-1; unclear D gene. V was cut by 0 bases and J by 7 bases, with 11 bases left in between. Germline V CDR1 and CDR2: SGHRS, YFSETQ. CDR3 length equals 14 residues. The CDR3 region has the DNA TGCGCCAGCAGCTTGGACAGCCCTGGGAATGAGCAGTTCTTC. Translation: CASSLDSPGNEQFF.

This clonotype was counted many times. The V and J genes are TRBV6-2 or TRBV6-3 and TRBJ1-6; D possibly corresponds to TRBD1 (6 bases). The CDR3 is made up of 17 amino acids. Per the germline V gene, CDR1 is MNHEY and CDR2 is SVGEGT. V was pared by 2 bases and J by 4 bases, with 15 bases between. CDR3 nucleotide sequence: TGTGCCAGCAGTTACCCAGGGGCTTGGTCTTATAATTCACCCCTCCACTTT. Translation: CASSYPGAWSYNSPLHF.

In DNA form, the CDR3 reads TGTGCCAGCGGACCACAAAATGGCTACACCTTC. This translates into CASGPQNGYTF. The chain couples TRBV3-1 to TRBJ1-2; D call uncertain. The CDR3 covers 11 residues. With 8 bases removed from V and 6 bases from J, the gap between germline ends came to 10 bases. Germline V gene sequence: CDR1 LGHDT, CDR2 YNNKEL (reference sequence).

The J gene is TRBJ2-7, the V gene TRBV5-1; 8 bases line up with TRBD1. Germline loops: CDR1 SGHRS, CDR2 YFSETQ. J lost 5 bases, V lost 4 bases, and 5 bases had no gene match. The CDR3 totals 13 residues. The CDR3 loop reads CASSVDRGDEQYF. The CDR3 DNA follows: TGCGCCAGCAGCGTCGACAGGGGCGACGAGCAGTACTTC.

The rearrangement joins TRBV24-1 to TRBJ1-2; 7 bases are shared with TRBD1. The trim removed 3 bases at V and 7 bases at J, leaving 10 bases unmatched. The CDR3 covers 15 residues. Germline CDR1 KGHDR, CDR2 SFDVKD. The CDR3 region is CATSDPYTGDSGYTF. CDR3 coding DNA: TGTGCCACCAGTGATCCATATACAGGGGATAGTGGCTACACCTTC.

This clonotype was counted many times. This chain's CDR3 is CASSLGPPAAKNIQYF. CDR3 DNA: TGTGCCAGCAGCCTTGGACCGCCGGCGGCCAAAAACATTCAGTACTTC. V gene TRBV7-8 combines with J gene TRBJ2-4, with unresolved D. Trimming pared 5 bases from V and 1 base from J, leaving 15 bases between. The germline V gene encodes CDR1 SGHVS and CDR2 FQNEAQ. There are 16 residues in the CDR3.

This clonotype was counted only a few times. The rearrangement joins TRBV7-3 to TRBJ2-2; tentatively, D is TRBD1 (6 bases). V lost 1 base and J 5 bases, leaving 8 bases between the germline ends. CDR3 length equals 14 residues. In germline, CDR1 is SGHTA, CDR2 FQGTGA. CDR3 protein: CASSLIQGTGELFF. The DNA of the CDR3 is TGTGCCAGCAGCTTAATACAGGGAACCGGGGAGCTGTTTTTT.

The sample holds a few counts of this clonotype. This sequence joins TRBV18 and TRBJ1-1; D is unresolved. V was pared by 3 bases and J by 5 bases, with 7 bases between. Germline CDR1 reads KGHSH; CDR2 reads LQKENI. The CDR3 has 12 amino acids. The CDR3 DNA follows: TGTGCCAGCTCACCCTTGGGGACTGAAGCTTTCTTT. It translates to CASSPLGTEAFF.

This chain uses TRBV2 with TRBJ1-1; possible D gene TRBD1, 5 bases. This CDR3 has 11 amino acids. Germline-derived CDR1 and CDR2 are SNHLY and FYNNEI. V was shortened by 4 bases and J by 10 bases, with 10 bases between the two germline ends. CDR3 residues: CASSGGRVAFF. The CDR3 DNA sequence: TGTGCCAGCAGTGGGGGCCGGGTAGCTTTCTTT.

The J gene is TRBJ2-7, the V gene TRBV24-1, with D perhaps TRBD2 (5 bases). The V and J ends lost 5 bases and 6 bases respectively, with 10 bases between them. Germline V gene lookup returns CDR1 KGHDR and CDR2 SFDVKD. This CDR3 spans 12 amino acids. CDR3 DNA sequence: TGTGCCACCAGTGTTGCGGACTCCGAGCAGTACTTC. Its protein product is CATSVADSEQYF.